What follows are 26 T cell receptor beta chains derived from one specimen sequenced in a study of T cell clonality in common variable immunodeficiency. TCRdb keeps only in-frame clones here, not all; method: immunoSEQ multiplex PCR. The sample shows approximately 42,000 clones, no singletons; the ten largest hold about 1.3%. The specimen was peripheral blood mononuclear cells. The source of these receptors is a person aged 18 to 75 in good health.

This clone was found many times. Read coverage stops 3 residues before the CDR3 terminus; the germline J gene supplies the remainder. V and J are TRBV6-2 or TRBV6-3 and TRBJ2-7; 9 nucleotides match TRBD2. The J segment lost 2 bases and the V segment lost 3 bases, leaving 5 bases of the junction unmatched. The germline V gene has CDR1 MNHEY and CDR2 SVGEGT. This CDR3 has 15 amino acids. CDR3 DNA (partial): TGTGCCAGCAGTTATGGCATAGCGGGGGCCTACGAG. Translating gives CASSYGIAGAYE. The CDR3 reads in full as CASSYGIAGAYEQYF.

This clone was found many times. The CDR3 end is not reached by the read, which stops 3 residues before it; the germline J gene fills it in. Distinct nucleotide sequences in the sample also encode this CDR3. This chain uses TRBV11-2 with TRBJ2-5; 7 positions match TRBD2. V shed 3 bases, J shed 4 bases, and the junction held 2 bases outside the gene matches. There are 13 residues in the CDR3. Germline CDR1 and CDR2: SGHAT and FQNNGV. CDR3 bases read: TGTGCCAGCAGCTTTGGCGGGAGAGAGACC. It specifies CASSFGGRET. The CDR3 reads in full as CASSFGGRETQYF.

This clone occurred many times. Its ends do not fully match the called genes, so a read error is possible. The read terminates 3 residues ahead of where the CDR3 ends, so the germline J gene completes it. V gene TRBV29-1 combines with J gene TRBJ2-3; D is ambiguous. There are 14 residues in the CDR3. The germline gives CDR1 SQVTM, CDR2 ANQGSEA. CDR3 DNA (partial): TGCAGCGTGGCCCACCGCCCTCCTCCAGAGACG. Protein: CSVAHRPPPET. The full-length CDR3 reads as CSVAHRPPPETQYF.

This clone occurred a few times. The read terminates 3 residues ahead of where the CDR3 ends, so the germline J gene completes it. This chain joins TRBV11-1 and TRBJ2-5; no clear D gene. CDR1 SGHAT and CDR2 FQDESV come from the germline V gene (reference sequence). The CDR3 spans 14 residues. The V end was cut by 0 bases, the J end by 0 bases, with 5 bases between. The sequenced CDR3 bases are TGTGCCAGCAGCTTAGCCGCGTACCAAGAGACC. Translation: CASSLAAYQET. The complete CDR3 protein is CASSLAAYQETQYF.

This clone was seen many times. The read ends 3 residues shy of where the CDR3 ends; the end is completed using the germline J gene. This chain uses TRBV18 with TRBJ1-2, with D possibly matching TRBD1 (6 bases). Trimming stripped 8 bases from V and 6 bases from J, with 16 bases between. CDR1 and CDR2 (germline): KGHSH, LQKENI. CDR3 size: 13 residues. CDR3 DNA (partial): TGTGCCAGCACCAACAACAGGGATAATGGC. It translates to CASTNNRDNG. The full CDR3 is CASTNNRDNGYTF. Full variable domain (outside the CDR3, taken from reference TRBV18 and TRBJ1-2): NAGVMQNPRHLVRRRGQEARLRCSPMKGHSHVYWYRQLPEEGLKFMVYLQKENIIDESGMPKERFSAEFPKEGPSILRIQQVVRGDSAAYFCASTNNRDNGYTFGSGTRLTVV.

A remark on this clone: The CDR3 end lies 3 residues beyond the end of the read and is filled in from the germline J gene. This rearrangement joins TRBV19 to TRBJ1-5, with D possibly TRBD1 on 5 matching bases. The CDR3 runs to 17 residues. CDR1 is LNHDA and CDR2 is SQIVND in the germline V gene (reference sequence). V was shortened by 1 base and J by 3 bases, with 16 bases between the two germline ends. The sequenced CDR3 bases are TGTGCCAGTAGTATAGGGGGGGGGAAAGAAGACAATCAGCCC. Translation: CASSIGGGKEDNQP. The entire CDR3 reads CASSIGGGKEDNQPQHF. The full variable domain, its missing parts supplied by reference TRBV19 and TRBJ1-5, is DGGITQSPKYLFRKEGQNVTLSCEQNLNHDAMYWYRQDPGQGLRLIYYSQIVNDFQKGDIAEGYSVSREKKESFPLTVTSAQKNPTAFYLCASSIGGGKEDNQPQHFGDGTRLSIL.

This clone has a handful of counts. The CDR3 goes on 3 residues after the read ends, and that part is filled in from the germline J gene. The V call is TRBV11-2, the J call TRBJ2-3; D might be TRBD1 (7 bases). This CDR3 has 14 amino acids. CDR1 and CDR2 (germline): SGHAT, FQNNGV. CDR3 loop: CASSRGDSQETQYF. The part of the CDR3 DNA that was read is TGTGCCAGCAGCAGGGGGGACAGCCAAGAGACG.

This clone has at least ten counts. The DNA ends 3 residues before the CDR3 does, and the rest of the CDR3 is filled in from the germline J gene. V gene TRBV5-1 combines with J gene TRBJ2-1; 7 bases fit TRBD1. Trimming cost V 0 bases and J 8 bases; bases outside gene matches: 8. Germline V lookup: CDR1 SGHRS, CDR2 YFSETQ. This CDR3 contains 15 residues. CDR3 DNA, as far as it was read: TGCGCCAGCAGCTTGGTTCGGACAGGAACCGATGAG. Translation: CASSLVRTGTDE. The CDR3 as a whole reads CASSLVRTGTDEQFF.

This clone showed up many times. Coverage ceases 3 residues before the CDR3 finishes, and the germline J gene fills in the end. This chain connects TRBV2 to TRBJ2-1; 7 bases agree with TRBD2. The CDR3 is 14 amino acids. The germline gives CDR1 SNHLY, CDR2 FYNNEI. After removal of 8 bases from V and 7 bases from J, the junction contained 11 bases not matched to a gene. The chain's CDR3 is CASGRASGVNEQFF. Incomplete CDR3 DNA: TGTGCCAGCGGGAGGGCTAGCGGCGTAAATGAG.

This clone has at least ten counts. Read coverage stops 3 residues before the CDR3 terminus; the germline J gene supplies the remainder. The chain combines TRBV18 with TRBJ2-7, with D perhaps matching TRBD1 (6 bases). The CDR3 spans 15 residues. Deletions cut 2 bases from V and 5 bases from J, with 16 bases between. Looked up from germline, CDR1 is KGHSH and CDR2 is LQKENI. CDR3 DNA (partial): TGTGCCAGCTCACCATGGGCAGGGGCTGGAAACGAG. It codes for CASSPWAGAGNE. The whole CDR3 protein is CASSPWAGAGNEQYF.

The sample holds many counts of this clone. The read ends 3 residues shy of where the CDR3 ends; the end is completed using the germline J gene. The chain couples TRBV2 to TRBJ2-3, with TRBD1 matching 8 bases. CDR3 length: 13 residues. CDR1 and CDR2 from the germline V gene are SNHLY and FYNNEI. J was trimmed by 0 bases and V by 10 bases; bases with no gene match: 3. The DNA read from the CDR3 is TGTGCCACTCGGACAGGGAGCACAGATACG. Its translation is CATRTGSTDT. The entire CDR3 protein is CATRTGSTDTQYF.

This clone has ten or more counts. Read sequence stops 3 residues before the CDR3 end, and the germline J gene provides the missing end. The chain has TRBV7-3 and TRBJ2-5; 10 nucleotides match TRBD2. With 2 bases clipped from V and 1 base from J, the junction kept 4 bases outside the gene matches. The CDR3 has 16 amino acids. CDR1 is SGHTA, CDR2 FQGTGA, per germline. This CDR3 is CASSLASGRGQETQYF. Partial CDR3 DNA: TGTGCCAGCAGCTTAGCTAGCGGGAGAGGCCAAGAGACC. Full variable domain (outside the CDR3, taken from reference TRBV7-3 and TRBJ2-5): GAGVSQTPSNKVTEKGKYVELRCDPISGHTALYWYRQSLGQGPEFLIYFQGTGAADDSGLPNDRFFAVRPEGSVSTLKIQRTERGDSAVYLCASSLASGRGQETQYFGPGTRLLVL.

This clone occurred many times. The CDR3 extends 3 residues past the end of the read, so its final part is completed from the germline J gene. The V call is TRBV5-1, the J call TRBJ2-7, with 12 bases matching TRBD2. The CDR3 is made up of 15 amino acids. The ends lost 4 bases at V and 4 bases at J; junction bases unmatched: 6. Germline V gene lookup returns CDR1 SGHRS and CDR2 YFSETQ. The covered CDR3 bases are TGCGCCAGCAGCGCGACTAGCGGGAGTAGGTACGAG. The encoded protein is CASSATSGSRYE. The full CDR3 sequence reads CASSATSGSRYEQYF. Full variable domain (outside the CDR3, taken from reference TRBV5-1 and TRBJ2-7): KAGVTQTPRYLIKTRGQQVTLSCSPISGHRSVSWYQQTPGQGLQFLFEYFSETQRNKGNFPGRFSGRQFSNSRSEMNVSTLELGDSALYLCASSATSGSRYEQYFGPGTRLTVT.

Many counts were recorded for this clone. With the read ending 3 residues before the CDR3 end, the germline J gene is used to fill in that end. The chain couples TRBV6-2 or TRBV6-3 to TRBJ1-2, with 7 bases that match TRBD1. This CDR3 has 15 residues. Germline V lookup: CDR1 MNHEY, CDR2 SVGEGT. V lost 5 bases to trimming and J lost 2 bases; unmatched junction nucleotides: 8. The DNA read from the CDR3 is TGTGCCAGCAGTCCCAAGGGGGCGCCCAACTATGGC. This translates into CASSPKGAPNYG. The full CDR3 reads CASSPKGAPNYGYTF.

This clone appeared many times. Coverage ceases 3 residues before the CDR3 finishes, and the germline J gene fills in the end. The chain uses TRBV12-3 or TRBV12-4 and TRBJ2-5, with TRBD1 matching over 10 bases. This CDR3 has 14 residues. Trimming at V came to 6 bases and at J to 3 bases, leaving 4 bases not matched to a gene. Partial CDR3 DNA: TGTGCCAGCAGCGGACAGGGGGAAAAAGAGACC. Residues: CASSGQGEKET. The entire CDR3 sequence reads CASSGQGEKETQYF.

This clone appeared many times. The read comes to an end 3 residues before the CDR3 does, leaving the germline J gene to fill in the end. This sequence joins TRBV20-1 and TRBJ1-1; tentative D call: TRBD1 (5 bases). Germline V gene lookup returns CDR1 DFQATT and CDR2 SNEGSKA (reference sequence). The CDR3 contains 11 residues. V was pared by 5 bases and J by 5 bases, with 9 bases between. The CDR3 loop is CSAYRGTEAFF. CDR3 bases read: TGCAGTGCTTACCGGGGGACTGAA.

This clone was recorded at least ten times. The read stops 3 residues short of the end of the CDR3; the missing end is completed from the germline J gene. V and J are TRBV18 and TRBJ1-2; D is ambiguous. From germline, CDR1 is KGHSH and CDR2 LQKENI. The CDR3 has 15 residues. The V and J ends lost 1 base and 1 base respectively, with 10 bases between them. This chain's CDR3 is CASSPQSAVNYGYTF. The covered CDR3 bases are TGTGCCAGCTCACCACAGTCCGCAGTTAACTATGGC.

This clone has at least ten counts. Read coverage stops 3 residues before the CDR3 terminus; the germline J gene supplies the remainder. The chain carries TRBV20-1 and TRBJ2-1; tentative D call: TRBD1 (6 bases). The CDR3 consists of 15 residues. The germline gives CDR1 DFQATT, CDR2 SNEGSKA (reference sequence). V lost 5 bases and J 3 bases, leaving 17 bases between the germline ends. CDR3 DNA (partial): TGCAGTGCTCCAAAGGAACAGGGTATCTACAATGAG. Its translation is CSAPKEQGIYNE. In full, the CDR3 reads CSAPKEQGIYNEQFF.

This clone was seen only a few times. The DNA ends 3 residues before the CDR3 does, and the rest of the CDR3 is filled in from the germline J gene. The V call is TRBV7-2, the J call TRBJ2-3, with 7 bases aligning to TRBD2. After removal of 5 bases from V and 0 bases from J, the junction contained 5 bases not matched to a gene. Germline CDR1 reads SGHTA; CDR2 reads FQGNSA. There are 15 residues in the CDR3. The part of the CDR3 DNA that was read is TGTGCCAGCAGCCTGAGCGGGACCAGCACAGATACG. Protein sequence: CASSLSGTSTDT. The entire CDR3 reads CASSLSGTSTDTQYF.

This clone was observed at least ten times. The read finishes 3 residues shy of the CDR3 end, and the germline J gene is used to complete it. The J gene is TRBJ2-2, the V gene TRBV28; D ambiguous. The CDR3 runs to 14 residues. The germline gives CDR1 MDHEN, CDR2 SYDVKM. Trimming left V 3 bases short and J 5 bases short, with 10 bases between. The CDR3 DNA, read in part, is TGTGCCAGCAGTTTCAGTCCATTTACCGGGGAG. It yields the protein CASSFSPFTGE. The full-length CDR3 reads as CASSFSPFTGELFF.

There are many counts of this clone. The CDR3 end is not reached by the read, which stops 3 residues before it; the germline J gene fills it in. V usage is TRBV5-1 and J usage is TRBJ2-1, with D possibly TRBD2 on 6 matching bases. V was shortened by 0 bases and J by 5 bases, with 15 bases between the two germline ends. The CDR3 is made up of 16 amino acids. The V gene's germline CDR1 is SGHRS and CDR2 YFSETQ. The CDR3 DNA, read in part, is TGCGCCAGCAGCTTGGGGAGGGCCCTTAGCGACAATGAG. This sequence encodes CASSLGRALSDNE. The entire CDR3 reads CASSLGRALSDNEQFF. The full variable domain, rest sourced from reference TRBV5-1 and TRBJ2-1, is KAGVTQTPRYLIKTRGQQVTLSCSPISGHRSVSWYQQTPGQGLQFLFEYFSETQRNKGNFPGRFSGRQFSNSRSEMNVSTLELGDSALYLCASSLGRALSDNEQFFGPGTRLTVL.

This clone was observed many times. Read sequence stops 3 residues before the CDR3 end, and the germline J gene provides the missing end. The chain links TRBV7-8 to TRBJ1-4; 7 bases fit TRBD1. The germline CDR1 and CDR2 sequences are SGHVS and FQNEAQ. The CDR3 extends over 16 amino acids. V lost 5 bases, J lost 7 bases, and 13 bases stayed unmatched. The CDR3 here is CASSPNADRRGEKLFF. Partial CDR3 DNA: TGTGCCAGCAGCCCCAACGCGGACAGGCGTGGTGAAAAA.

This clone has a count of ten or more. The read ends 3 residues before the CDR3 terminus; that terminus is restored from the germline J gene. This rearrangement joins TRBV19 to TRBJ2-1, with D uncertain. V dropped 1 base and J dropped 8 bases, with 6 bases sitting between them. Germline CDR1 reads LNHDA; CDR2 reads SQIVND (reference sequence). The CDR3 totals 12 residues. CDR3 DNA (partial): TGTGCCAGTAGTATAGTAAAGGATGAG. Amino acids: CASSIVKDE. From start to end, the CDR3 is CASSIVKDEQFF.

Judged by abundance, this clone is medium-sized. The DNA ends 3 residues before the CDR3 does, and the rest of the CDR3 is filled in from the germline J gene. The chain carries TRBV7-3 and TRBJ2-3; 8 nucleotides match TRBD2. The CDR3 covers 16 residues. Trimming cost V 5 bases and J 5 bases; bases outside gene matches: 12. The V gene's germline CDR1 is SGHTA and CDR2 FQGTGA. Partial CDR3 DNA: TGTGCCAGCAGCCCCGATAGCGGGACCAAGGGAGATACG. Translation: CASSPDSGTKGDT. From start to end, the CDR3 is CASSPDSGTKGDTQYF.

There are a few counts of this clone. The CDR3 end falls 3 residues outside the read, so it is completed with the germline J gene. The rearrangement joins TRBV11-2 to TRBJ2-7, with D tentatively TRBD2 (6 bases). The CDR3 is 13 amino acids. Germline loops: CDR1 SGHAT, CDR2 FQNNGV. Trimming took off 8 bases at V and 6 bases at J, with 17 bases between the two ends. The CDR3 is CASGTSRVIEQYF. The CDR3 DNA, read in part, is TGTGCCAGCGGAACTAGCAGGGTCATCGAG.

This clone has ten or more counts. The CDR3 goes on 3 residues after the read ends, and that part is filled in from the germline J gene. The chain carries TRBV7-3 and TRBJ2-1, with 8 positions matching TRBD1. Losses at the gene ends were 3 bases for V and 8 bases for J; bases not matched to a gene: 15. This CDR3 is built from 17 residues. Germline loops: CDR1 SGHTA, CDR2 FQGTGA. The CDR3 loop is CASSFYGTGRGSDEQFF. The CDR3 bases that were read are TGTGCCAGCAGCTTTTATGGGACAGGCCGAGGCAGCGATGAG. The full variable domain, completed using reference TRBV7-3 and TRBJ2-1, is GAGVSQTPSNKVTEKGKYVELRCDPISGHTALYWYRQSLGQGPEFLIYFQGTGAADDSGLPNDRFFAVRPEGSVSTLKIQRTERGDSAVYLCASSFYGTGRGSDEQFFGPGTRLTVL.